This T cell receptor (beta chain) was recovered during a study of CD8+CD57+ T cells in acquired aplastic anemia. General study findings and limits: Comparison of patients with controls identified some 29 shared CD8+ CDR3 sequences. Patients versus controls showed no significant CD8+ Simpson's diversity difference.

This clonotype was seen ten or more times. Its target is not known. Genomic DNA served as template for TCR beta VDJ and CDR3 profiling. TCRdb ran MiXCR on the reads and lists one entry per CDR3 protein. The sample yields roughly 180,000 distinct CDR3 sequences, around 63% seen once. Whoever was chosen for sequencing had shown CD8+CD57+ cell expansion by flow cytometry. Severe acquired aplastic anemia was diagnosed in all patients. The study sampled blood from patients who had received no therapy. The sample comprised sorted CD4+, CD8+, or CD8+CD57+ T cells (not recorded which) from PBMCs. The sequence derives from a human donor with aplastic anemia.

The CDR3 region has the DNA TGCAGCGGGGATCCGGGACAGGGCGGTGGCTACACCTTC. This codes for CSGDPGQGGGYTF. The V call is TRBV29-1, the J call TRBJ1-2, with TRBD1 matching over 9 bases. The CDR3 contains 13 residues. The junction had 10 bases not matched to a gene; V was cut back by 7 bases and J by 7 bases. Germline values: CDR1 SQVTM, CDR2 ANQGSEA.